This T cell receptor beta chain comes out of a study of response to subunit inactivated influenza vaccine (dated by TCRdb to 2017 to 2018). Notes on the research overall: Deep quantitative profiling of the T cell receptor repertoire was used in the study to follow responses to a trivalent subunit inactivated influenza vaccine.

Receptor amplification or capture employed RT-PCR. TCRdb names Illumina HiSeq 2500 as the instrument used. Using fastp trimming at Q25 and MiXCR clonotype assembly, TCRdb reanalyzed the public sequencing data and kept in-frame beta chains. Duplicate CDR3 protein sequences are folded into a single record with the most common DNA and genes. The sample table holds just over 300,000 distinct CDR3 sequences, of which around a fifth were seen once. 10% to 13% of the sample goes to the ten largest clones. Study-level results and caveats: The authors proposed that each seasonal influenza vaccination may bring in only a limited number of new T cells.

With regard to this clonotype: Its antigen is still unknown. No base quality values were provided; no much bigger clone lies one nucleotide off.

Via the germline V gene, CDR1 is WSHSY and CDR2 SAAADI. The germline V and J ends show losses of 6 bases and 10 bases respectively, and no gene match explains 9 bases of the junction. The CDR3 runs 15 amino acids, cysteine and phenylalanine included. Only CDR3 DNA remains: 45 bases, in frame from the first base. The sequence is built from TRBV10-2 and TRBJ1-6; the junction holds 10 bases that match TRBD1. The receptor was derived from a man between 50 and 69 years old who received an inactivated influenza vaccine. Donor details come from another sample of the same person, matched by shared clones. The input for sequencing was PBMCs from blood, taken approximately 20 months after vaccination. The CDR3 reads as follows: CASSLGQGLESPLHF. The DNA sequence reads TGCGCCAGCAGCTTGGGACAGGGGCTCGAATCACCCCTCCACTTT.